Below, 12 T cell receptor beta chains from the same sample are listed, as sequenced in a study of early T cells in non-severe SARS-CoV-2 infection. TCRdb used MiXCR to reprocess the 5' RACE reads, holding one entry per CDR3 protein. The sample holds some 80,000 distinct CDR3 sequences, approximately 12% seen once. The sample comprised whole blood. The receptor source for this set is an adult who was a healthcare worker with PCR-confirmed SARS-CoV-2 infection or an uninfected control (not recorded which).

Many counts were recorded for this clonotype. This chain joins TRBV5-1 and TRBJ2-2; D might be TRBD2 (5 bases). CDR3 length equals 16 residues. Germline loops: CDR1 SGHRS, CDR2 YFSETQ. V was clipped by 1 base and J by 1 base, with 11 bases between them. The DNA of the CDR3 is TGCGCCAGCAGCTTGCTGGGGAGAGTGAACACCGGGGAGCTGTTTTTT. This sequence encodes CASSLLGRVNTGELFF.

This clonotype has only a few counts. The chain links TRBV2 to TRBJ2-3, with 10 bases fitting TRBD2. V was clipped by 10 bases and J by 2 bases; unmatched bases: 15. Germline V gene data show CDR1 as SNHLY and CDR2 as FYNNEI. The CDR3 length is 17 residues. CDR3 in DNA: TGTGCCAACATCGACCCAAGACTAGCGGGCTACACAGATACGCAGTATTTT. Protein product: CANIDPRLAGYTDTQYF.

This clonotype came up many times. The V and J genes are TRBV28 and TRBJ2-1; 7 bases fit TRBD2. The CDR3 covers 11 residues. V gave up 2 bases and J gave up 15 bases; unmatched junction bases: 4. Germline CDR1 and CDR2: MDHEN and SYDVKM. This chain's CDR3 is CASSLRTSPFF. In DNA form, the CDR3 reads TGTGCCAGCAGTTTAAGGACTAGTCCGTTCTTC. The full variable domain, with the rest looked up from reference TRBV28 and TRBJ2-1, is DVKVTQSSRYLVKRTGEKVFLECVQDMDHENMFWYRQDPGLGLRLIYFSYDVKMKEKGDIPEGYSVSREKKERFSLILESASTNQTSMYLCASSLRTSPFFGPGTRLTVL.

V usage is TRBV20-1 and J usage is TRBJ2-1; D remains unclear. The germline V and J ends were trimmed by 5 bases and 0 bases, with 11 bases remaining between them. The CDR3 loop spans 14 amino acids. From germline, CDR1 is DFQATT and CDR2 SNEGSKA (reference sequence). The CDR3 DNA reads TGCAGTGCTTTTTTCGGTAGCTCCTACAATGAGCAGTTCTTC. Translating gives CSAFFGSSYNEQFF.

This clonotype occurred a few times. CDR3 region: CATSMGREGFGQFF. DNA for the CDR3: TGTGCCACCAGTATGGGACGGGAGGGCTTTGGGCAGTTCTTC. The chain recombines TRBV15 with TRBJ2-1; 8 nucleotides align to TRBD2. In germline, CDR1 is LNHNV, CDR2 YYDKDF (reference sequence). Unmatched junction bases numbered 13, after V lost 6 bases and J lost 12 bases. The CDR3 is made up of 14 amino acids.

V is TRBV20-1 and J is TRBJ1-4, with D uncertain. This CDR3 comprises 12 residues. Germline V gene data show CDR1 as DFQATT and CDR2 as SNEGSKA (reference sequence). V was pared by 2 bases and J by 8 bases, with 9 bases between. The CDR3 here is CSARLRTEKLFF. The DNA of the CDR3 is TGCAGTGCTAGACTCCGGACCGAAAAACTGTTTTTT.

The rearrangement joins TRBV5-1 to TRBJ2-5, with D possibly being TRBD1 (5 bases). V was clipped by 2 bases and J by 5 bases, with 13 bases between them. The V gene's germline CDR1 is SGHRS and CDR2 YFSETQ. CDR3 length equals 14 residues. The CDR3 DNA reads TGCGCCAGCAGCTTTCAGGGATCGGAGGAGACCCAGTACTTC. Translating it yields CASSFQGSEETQYF.

The table lists this clonotype with a few counts. The rearrangement uses TRBV28 and TRBJ2-7, with D tentatively TRBD1 or TRBD2 (5 bases each). This CDR3 is built from 14 residues. Germline CDR1 reads MDHEN; CDR2 reads SYDVKM. Trimming left V 6 bases short and J 2 bases short, with 14 bases between. The CDR3 region is CASSNRDLTYEQYF. The CDR3 coding sequence is TGTGCCAGCAGCAACCGGGACCTTACCTACGAGCAGTACTTC.

This clonotype came up a few times. V gene TRBV7-3 combines with J gene TRBJ2-1; possibly TRBD1 for D (6 bases). Germline CDR1 is SGHTA and CDR2 is FQGTGA. Trimming took off 1 base at V and 1 base at J, with 8 bases between the two ends. The CDR3 totals 15 residues. The CDR3 nucleotides are TGTGCCAGCAGCTTAAACAGGGCTTCCTACAATGAGCAGTTCTTC. Translation: CASSLNRASYNEQFF.

The chain links TRBV2 to TRBJ1-5, with D possibly being TRBD1 (5 bases). Trimming stripped 2 bases from V and 3 bases from J, with 8 bases between. Germline-derived CDR1 and CDR2 are SNHLY and FYNNEI. This CDR3 is built from 14 residues. CDR3 in DNA: TGTGCCAGCAGTGAACAGGGATCCAATCAGCCCCAGCATTTT. Translation gives CASSEQGSNQPQHF.

This clonotype was observed a few times. The rearrangement uses TRBV12-3 or TRBV12-4 and TRBJ1-1; 7 bases are shared with TRBD1. Trimming removed 7 bases from V and 3 bases from J; junction bases left unmatched: 5. The CDR3 contains 13 residues. The CDR3 loop is CASIDRDDTEAFF. In DNA, the CDR3 is TGTGCCAGCATCGACAGGGACGACACTGAAGCTTTCTTT.

At least ten counts were recorded for this clonotype. The chain uses TRBV7-9 and TRBJ2-5; D assignment may be TRBD1 or TRBD2 (5 bases each). V gave up 5 bases and J gave up 5 bases, with 18 bases separating them. CDR1 and CDR2 (germline): SEHNR, FQNEAQ (reference sequence). The CDR3 has 15 residues. CDR3 DNA: TGTGCCAGCAGCCCCCAGTCGGGACCCGGCGAGACCCAGTACTTC. Its protein is CASSPQSGPGETQYF.